The present entry profiles one T cell receptor (beta chain) with its context. None of the patients had undergone any treatment ahead of thyroid surgery. The data originate from a study of metastatic and nonmetastatic thyroid tumors. Across the study: Comparison of repertoires was carried out across blood and tumor or nodule tissue from malignant and benign thyroid patients.

Looked up from germline, CDR1 is MNHNS and CDR2 is SASEGT. This CDR3 has 15 residues. Trimming cost V 9 bases and J 0 bases, with 16 bases left between them. Original analysis: To classify distant metastasis in papillary thyroid cancer, a model was built from CDR3 differences across clinicopathological groups. TCRdb re-called clones via MiXCR from the PCR reads. TCRdb's processing, not the study's, gives the V and J calls here. The sample carries 32,000 or so clones, about a sixth recorded once. The TCR comes from a male donor with papillary thyroid cancer or a benign thyroid nodule (not recorded which). Some clones in this sample may be carry-over from other donors' samples. The specimen sequenced was blood. The V and J genes are TRBV6-1 and TRBJ2-3; D not certain. The CDR3 protein is CARRYDTTSTDTQYF. CDR3 coding DNA: TGTGCCAGAAGATATGACACCACTAGCACAGATACGCAGTATTTT.